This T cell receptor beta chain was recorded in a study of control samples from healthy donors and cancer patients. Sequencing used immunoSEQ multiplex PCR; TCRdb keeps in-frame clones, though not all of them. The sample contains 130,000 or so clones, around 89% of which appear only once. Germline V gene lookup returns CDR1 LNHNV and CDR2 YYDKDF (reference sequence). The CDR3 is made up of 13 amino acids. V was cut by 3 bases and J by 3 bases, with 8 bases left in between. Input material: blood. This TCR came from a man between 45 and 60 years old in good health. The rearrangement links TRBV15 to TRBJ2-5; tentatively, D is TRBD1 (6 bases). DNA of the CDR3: TGTGCCACCAGCAGGGACAGAAAAGAGACCCAGTACTTC. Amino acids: CATSRDRKETQYF.